The T cell receptor beta chain described here comes from a study of T cell responses to AZD1222 COVID-19 vaccine. Notes on the study in general: Spike was spanned by vaccine-associated CD4 TCRs, with dominance at 160-218 and 743-854.

In regard to this clone: What it recognizes is unknown.

The protocol was immunoSEQ multiplex PCR, while the TCRdb copy is restricted to in-frame clones and leaves out a portion. Of some 96,000 clones in the sample, roughly 91% were seen once. The CDR3 is 15 residues long. Germline-derived CDR1 and CDR2 are LGHDT and YNNKEL (reference sequence). V was shortened by 0 bases and J by 3 bases, with 12 bases between the two germline ends. The sequences come from peripheral blood, collected on day 0 of AZD1222 vaccination. This rearrangement joins TRBV3-1 (or the pseudogene TRBV3-2) to TRBJ2-7; maybe TRBD1 (5 bases). The source is an adult in good health. CDR3 protein: CASSQDQGAYYEQYF. In DNA, the CDR3 is TGTGCCAGCAGCCAAGATCAAGGGGCTTACTACGAGCAGTACTTC.